This T cell receptor (beta chain) was sequenced in a study of cytomegalovirus exposure and HLA in healthy donors. All the people who gave samples were healthy bone marrow donors. Deletions cut 4 bases from V and 7 bases from J, with 7 bases between. CDR1 is SQVTM and CDR2 is ANQGSEA in the germline V gene. CDR3 length equals 11 residues. Whole-study results and caveats: A missense variant in DCLRE1C was later tied to TCR beta V- and J-gene trimming. A prior analysis recorded that most TCR beta V segments were productive about 90% or about 30% of the time. Researchers reported from a later analysis that most CMV-associated TCR beta chains appeared HLA-restricted.

A multiplex PCR was run with 60 Vbeta primers and 13 Jbeta primers. Profiling relied on immunoSEQ multiplex PCR, and the TCRdb table lists in-frame clones only, not all of them. This table has more than 140,000 clones, about four fifths appearing once. Regarding this clone: Its specificity is unknown.

The receptor was isolated from a young man in good health and CMV-seropositive. This chain links TRBV29-1 with TRBJ1-4; D gene uncertain. The sequenced material came from PBMCs. The CDR3 DNA reads TGCAGCGTTGCCTCGGGTGAAAAACTGTTTTTT. Its protein product is CSVASGEKLFF.